This T cell receptor (beta chain) was recorded in a study of blood T cell repertoires in COVID-19. As for the study in general: PBMCs, B-cell-depleted T cells, or T cells were the source of the cDNA or gDNA that made up the material.

Original analysis: Reference gene primer amplification yielded estimated nucleated cell counts. Sequencing was performed with immunoSEQ multiplex PCR; in TCRdb, only in-frame clones are kept and a portion is missing. The V and J calls and the clone size are those of that table, but D and trimming were determined from the DNA. The sample records under 250,000 clones, around four fifths being singletons. Germline values: CDR1 SQVTM, CDR2 ANQGSEA. Trimming removed 1 base from V and 10 bases from J; junction bases left unmatched: 10. This CDR3 is 14 amino acids long. The chain recombines TRBV29-1 with TRBJ1-1; 9 bases map to TRBD1. The sample was peripheral blood. The TCR comes from a woman in her sixties with active or convalescent COVID-19. CDR3 coding DNA: TGCAGCGTTGAAGTTGACAGGGGGATGTCGGGAGCTTTCTTT. It specifies CSVEVDRGMSGAFF.